Included here is one TCR beta chain sequence, with context. No antigen is known for it. The sample belongs to a study of radiation and T cells in renal cell carcinoma. Generated by immunoSEQ multiplex PCR, the TCRdb table keeps only in-frame clones and is missing some. The data show 140,000 to 150,000 clones, 86% seen once. Sample time point: blood 4 weeks post-SBRT, at nephrectomy. Stated treatment: 15 Gy SBRT to primary tumor, nephrectomy 4 weeks later. Serial blood draws occurred at baseline and 2 and 4 weeks post-SBRT. This renal cell carcinoma was of the clear cell type. Overall study findings and caveats: Baseline intratumoral clonotype presence is unknown without pretreatment biopsies. In blood, top tumor clones expanded by 2 weeks, shrinking by 4.

CDR3 size: 13 residues. Trimming removed 7 bases from V and 1 base from J, with 8 bases in between. Germline V gene lookup returns CDR1 SGHTA and CDR2 FQGNSA. The J gene is TRBJ1-3, the V gene TRBV7-2; D is uncertain. The receptor's source is a woman aged 45-60 years with renal cell carcinoma. The starting material was blood, obtained from a patient whose treatment included radiotherapy and nephrectomy. DNA for the CDR3: TGTGCCAGCACTAAGGCTTCTGGAAACACCATATATTTT. Protein: CASTKASGNTIYF. Together with reference TRBV7-2 and TRBJ1-3, the CDR3 gives the full variable domain: GAGVSQSPSNKVTEKGKDVELRCDPISGHTALYWYRQSLGQGLEFLIYFQGNSAPDKSGLPSDRFSAERTGGSVSTLTIQRTQQEDSAVYLCASTKASGNTIYFGEGSWLTVV.